This T cell receptor beta chain was captured by sequencing in a study of T cells in tuberculosis. Whole-study context: This South African cohort compared adolescents with or without latent tuberculosis against adults with active tuberculosis.

After removal of 4 bases from V and 5 bases from J, the junction contained 10 bases not matched to a gene. CDR3 length: 15 residues. From germline, CDR1 is SGHKS and CDR2 YYEKEE (reference sequence). Clones were read by immunoSEQ multiplex PCR, and TCRdb kept only the in-frame ones, dropping some. The table includes thousands of clones, 85% to 95% detected once. The sample comprised PBMCs. The TCR comes from an adult with tuberculosis. The V gene is TRBV5-5, the J gene TRBJ1-1; 8 nucleotides line up with TRBD1. CDR3 nucleotide sequence: TGTGCCAGCAGCCACTCCGGGACAGGAAGGACTGAAGCTTTCTTT. It yields the protein CASSHSGTGRTEAFF.